Following are 8 T cell receptor beta chains from one sample sequenced in a study of tumor-infiltrating lymphocytes in primary liver carcinoma. With 500 ng total RNA as template and a constant-region primer, TCR beta cDNA was made. TCR beta libraries came from three nested multiplex PCR rounds using slightly modified ARM-PCR. The study ran its first two PCR rounds for roughly 11 cycles each, using TRBV1-TRBV30 forward primers and a C-beta reverse primer. Using its own MiXCR run on the multiplex PCR reads, TCRdb lists one record per CDR3 protein. Of around 70,000 distinct CDR3 sequences in the sample, approximately 74% were seen once. For each extraction, RNA and DNA were obtained together from 20-30 mg of unsorted bulk tissue. Sequencing was carried out using liver tumor tissue from sampling region 4. Indicated subset: tumor region T4, right-lateral pole. The receptors were sampled from a middle-aged man with primary liver carcinoma and hepatitis B virus infection.

Of note for this clonotype: A read error may account for a junction end that differs from germline. The chain recombines TRBV7-8 with TRBJ2-7, with TRBD1 as a possible D gene (7 bases). The CDR3 sequence is 13 residues long. CDR1 SGHVS and CDR2 FQNEAQ come from the germline V gene. The CDR3, as DNA: TGTGCTAGCAGGGGGGATACATCCTACGAGCAGCACTTC. It codes for CASRGDTSYEQHF.

Of note for this clonotype: This may come from a read error, since a much larger clone is one base off. The chain links TRBV7-8 to TRBJ2-7, with a tentative D call TRBD2 (5 bases). Between the trimmed V and J ends, which lost 4 bases and 0 bases, there was a span of 7 bases. CDR3 length: 13 amino acids. The germline CDR1 and CDR2 sequences are SGHVS and FQNEAQ. As DNA, the CDR3 is TGTGCCAGCAGCTCGGACTGCTCCTACGAGCAGTACTTC. Protein sequence: CASSSDCSYEQYF.

As to this clonotype: An end of the junction differs from the germline gene, which may be a read error. J is TRBJ2-7 and V is TRBV6-5; D gene ambiguous. There are 13 residues in the CDR3. In germline, CDR1 is MNHEY, CDR2 SVGAGI. CDR3 sequence: CASSYIGNNEQYF. The CDR3 bases are TGTGCTAGCAGTTACATAGGGAATAACGAGCAGTACTTC.

The sample holds many counts of this clonotype. Written as DNA, the CDR3 is TGTGCCAGCAGTCCCCCCATCCCGGCCTACGAGCAGTACTTC. It is translated as CASSPPIPAYEQYF. The chain recombines TRBV28 with TRBJ2-7; no reliable D call. Between the trimmed V and J ends, which lost 5 bases and 2 bases, there was a span of 13 bases. This CDR3 comprises 14 residues. Germline assignment: CDR1 MDHEN and CDR2 SYDVKM.

On this clonotype: The germline gene is not matched at one end of the junction; a read error may be the cause. This rearrangement joins TRBV29-1 to TRBJ2-7; 7 bases are a match to TRBD2. Germline V lookup: CDR1 SQVTM, CDR2 ANQGSEA. CDR3 length equals 13 residues. This chain's CDR3 is CSVDMASGYEQCF. CDR3 nucleotide sequence: TGCAGCGTTGACATGGCTAGCGGTTACGAGCAGTGTTTC.

This CDR3 is CASSIVRTGDTINEQFF. CDR3 coding DNA: TGTGCCAGTAGTATAGTCCGGACAGGGGACACGATAAATGAGCAGTTCTTC. This rearrangement joins TRBV19 to TRBJ2-1; 9 bases agree with TRBD1. The germline V gene has CDR1 LNHDA and CDR2 SQIVND (reference sequence). Losses at the gene ends were 1 base for V and 7 bases for J; bases not matched to a gene: 11. This CDR3 contains 17 residues.

In this sample, this clonotype turned up a few times. This may arise from a read error, as a much more abundant clone is one base away. V gene TRBV30 combines with J gene TRBJ1-6; the D is unclear. CDR1 and CDR2 (germline): GTSNPN, SVGIG (reference sequence). The CDR3 extends over 13 amino acids. V was cut by 0 bases and J by 6 bases, with 6 bases left in between. CDR3 in amino acids: CAWSVRGNSPLHF. Written as DNA, the CDR3 is TGTGCCTGGAGTGTACGGGGTAATTCACCCCTCCACTTT.

J is TRBJ2-7 and V is TRBV7-2, with D unresolved. This CDR3 comprises 12 residues. Germline V gives CDR1 SGHTA, CDR2 FQGNSA. V lost 3 bases and J lost 9, with 12 bases in between. CDR3 in amino acids: CASSLLRDGQYF. DNA of the CDR3: TGTGCCAGCAGCTTGCTTCGCGACGGGCAGTACTTC.